The 9 T cell receptor beta chains listed next were all sequenced from one sample in a study of shared clonotypes between healthy human individuals. The repertoire was sequenced with immunoSEQ multiplex PCR; TCRdb's copy has only in-frame clones and lacks some. The data contain about 2.2 million clones, roughly 93% of them singletons. Terminally differentiated effector memory CD45RA+ cells were left out of the naive CD8 fraction, which was CD45RO-negative and positively selected for CCR7. The specimen was naive CD8+ T cells from PBMCs. These receptors were taken from a young man in good health. Some clones in this sample may be carry-over from other donors' samples.

This clone was observed once. The chain recombines TRBV4-2 with TRBJ1-5; 8 nucleotides match TRBD1. The CDR3 loop spans 15 amino acids. V shed 2 bases and J 4 bases; nucleotides not matched to a gene: 4. Germline-derived CDR1 and CDR2 are LGHNA and YNFKEQ. The CDR3 region is CASSQIDRGNQPQHF. The CDR3 DNA reads as TGTGCCAGCAGCCAAATCGACAGGGGAAATCAGCCCCAGCATTTT.

Only one count was recorded for this clone. The chain recombines TRBV7-8 with TRBJ2-3, with 7 bases lining up with TRBD2. The CDR3 is made up of 16 amino acids. Unmatched junction bases numbered 7, after V lost 2 bases and J lost 2 bases. The germline CDR1 and CDR2 sequences are SGHVS and FQNEAQ. The CDR3 region is CASSLWAGATTDTQYF. DNA of the CDR3: TGTGCCAGCAGCTTATGGGCGGGAGCGACCACAGATACGCAGTATTTT. Variable domain in full (rest from reference TRBV7-8 and TRBJ2-3): GAGVSQSPRYKVAKRGQDVALRCDPISGHVSLFWYQQALGQGPEFLTYFQNEAQLDKSGLPSDRFFAERPEGSVSTLKIQRTQQEDSAVYLCASSLWAGATTDTQYFGPGTRLTVL.

The chain carries TRBV11-2 and TRBJ2-7; 10 positions match TRBD2. The germline V gene has CDR1 SGHAT and CDR2 FQNNGV. J lost 4 bases, V lost 3 bases, and 6 bases had no gene match. The length of the CDR3 is 15 residues. In DNA form, the CDR3 reads TGTGCCAGCAGCTTCGAAGCGGGAGGGGATTACGAGCAGTACTTC. Translated: CASSFEAGGDYEQYF.

This sequence joins TRBV6-5 and TRBJ2-3; D gene uncertain. CDR1 and CDR2 from the germline V gene are MNHEY and SVGAGI. This CDR3 is 12 amino acids long. Trimming removed 7 bases from V and 0 bases from J, with 5 bases in between. DNA for the CDR3: TGTGCCAGCACGGACAGCACAGATACGCAGTATTTT. As protein: CASTDSTDTQYF.

The chain links TRBV19 to TRBJ1-3; D is unresolved. CDR1 is LNHDA, CDR2 SQIVND, per germline (reference sequence). The CDR3 has 14 residues. V lost 3 bases, J lost 0 bases, and 6 bases lay in between. CDR3 in DNA: TGTGCCAGTAGTATGTCCAGCTCTGGAAACACCATATATTTT. Encoded protein: CASSMSSSGNTIYF.

The V and J genes are TRBV28 and TRBJ1-2, with TRBD1 as a possible D gene (5 bases). Germline values: CDR1 MDHEN, CDR2 SYDVKM. CDR3 length: 16 residues. Deletions cut 6 bases from V and 7 bases from J, with 24 bases between. CDR3 region: CASSDPGGGPMVGYTF. The CDR3, as DNA: TGTGCCAGCAGCGACCCCGGGGGGGGACCAATGGTTGGCTACACCTTC.

The CDR3 here is CASSPWRRVGQPQHF. CDR3 DNA: TGTGCCAGCAGCCCCTGGCGGCGGGTGGGGCAGCCCCAGCATTTT. The J gene is TRBJ1-5, the V gene TRBV6-4; D not resolved. The CDR3 length is 15 residues. Looked up from germline, CDR1 is MRHNA and CDR2 is SNTAGT. V lost 6 bases and J lost 7, with 19 bases in between.

This clone was observed once. Within the sample, other DNA sequences also encode this same CDR3. The chain is built from TRBV27 and TRBJ2-7; 7 bases fit TRBD1. Germline CDR1 is MNHEY and CDR2 is SMNVEV (reference sequence). V lost 0 bases to trimming and J lost 2 bases; unmatched junction nucleotides: 4. The CDR3 covers 15 residues. CDR3 sequence (DNA): TGTGCCAGCAGTTTATCAGGGGGCGCACCCTACGAGCAGTACTTC. Its translation is CASSLSGGAPYEQYF.

The sample holds a few counts of this clone. The genes are TRBV29-1 and TRBJ1-1, with 9 bases fitting TRBD1. V was clipped by 7 bases and J by 1 base; unmatched bases: 4. CDR1 is SQVTM, CDR2 ANQGSEA, per germline. This CDR3 has 13 residues. This CDR3 reads CSANRGPNTEAFF. CDR3 nucleotide sequence: TGCAGCGCAAACAGGGGGCCGAACACTGAAGCTTTCTTT. The full variable domain, rest sourced from reference TRBV29-1 and TRBJ1-1, is SAVISQKPSRDICQRGTSLTIQCQVDSQVTMMFWYRQQPGQSLTLIATANQGSEATYESGFVIDKFPISRPNLTFSTLTVSNMSPEDSSIYLCSANRGPNTEAFFGQGTRLTVV.